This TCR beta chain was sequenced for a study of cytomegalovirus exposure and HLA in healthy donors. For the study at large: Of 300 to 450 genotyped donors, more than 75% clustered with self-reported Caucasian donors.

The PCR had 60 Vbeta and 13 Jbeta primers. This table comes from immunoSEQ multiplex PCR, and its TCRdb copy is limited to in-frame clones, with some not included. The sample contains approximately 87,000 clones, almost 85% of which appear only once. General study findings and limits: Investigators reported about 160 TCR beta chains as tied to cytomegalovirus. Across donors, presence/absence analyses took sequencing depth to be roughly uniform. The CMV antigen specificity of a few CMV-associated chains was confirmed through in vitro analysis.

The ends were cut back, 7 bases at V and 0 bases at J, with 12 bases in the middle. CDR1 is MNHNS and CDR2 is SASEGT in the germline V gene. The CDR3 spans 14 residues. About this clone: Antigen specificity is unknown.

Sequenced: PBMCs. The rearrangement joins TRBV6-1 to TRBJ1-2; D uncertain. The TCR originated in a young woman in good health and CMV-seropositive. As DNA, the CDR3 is TGTGCCAGCACTGGGAGGATTGCTAACTATGGCTACACCTTC. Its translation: CASTGRIANYGYTF.